This T cell receptor beta chain was found in a study of cytomegalovirus exposure and HLA in healthy donors (dated by TCRdb to 2017 to 2019). Context from the whole study: In an earlier analysis of fewer than 750 of the donors, approximately 300 Gb of sequence data and just under 120 million unique TCR beta sequences from 180 million or so T cells were reported. An early release covering roughly 600 HLA-typed donors comprised approximately 300 gigabases of sequencing data and about 90 million unique TCR sequences. Across approximately 400 genotyped donors of the cohort, an average of about 200,000 unique TCR beta nucleotide sequences per donor were sequenced, and about a sixth of those sequences were non-productive. The study profiled the T cell repertoires of about 720 subjects by immunosequencing and related them to cytomegalovirus serostatus. Along with the roughly 700-subject first cohort, a separate validation cohort of over 90 different subjects was used. Donor age, sex, ethnicity and CMV serostatus were collected together with the repertoire data. The aim of the study was to test whether cataloging public T cell receptors could identify signatures of past pathogen exposure. Because of strong linkage in the cohort, roughly 5 DR-DQ haplotypes were treated as single units for association and clustering. A later analysis re-examined previously published TCR beta repertoires from roughly 650 donors and added high-resolution HLA genotyping to investigate patterns of TCR occurrence. Rather than using new phenotypic data, the later analysis identified candidate immune exposures from TCR beta sequences and from how often those sequences occurred across donors. HLA typing covered class I and class II loci at four-digit resolution. The number of typed donors differed by locus: about 620-640 for A, B, C, DRB1 and DQB1; 522 for DQA1; approximately 610 for DPA1; and about 450 for DPB1. To predict cytomegalovirus infection status, the study brought together high-throughput TCR immunosequencing, statistical association of individual TCRs with disease status, and machine learning. An earlier analysis of some 600 of the donors applied high-throughput TCR beta sequencing to assess whether each TCR beta V gene segment acted as functional or pseudogenic. In a later genetic analysis, genome-wide SNP genotypes for about 55% of the 666 donors were used, and that subset was treated as a discovery cohort. Every repertoire in the discovery cohort had been generated on one and the same sequencing platform. Of the roughly 410 genotyped donors, less than 90% were placed in the genetic ancestry cluster associated with self-reported Caucasian donors.

Concerning this clone: No cognate antigen has been identified for it. Per-nucleotide qualities are absent, and no much larger clonotype sits a single base away. Other DNA sequences in this sample translate to the same CDR3.

V loses 2 bases, J loses 0 bases, and the germline ends lie 8 bases apart. Including the terminal cysteine and phenylalanine, the CDR3 comprises 14 residues. The kept DNA is CDR3 alone, 42 bases in frame from the first base. CDR1 SGHRS and CDR2 YFSETQ are derived from the germline V gene. Beyond this particular receptor, the publication reports: In a later analysis, HLA-associated TCR beta chains showed more clonal expansion and lower generation probabilities than non-associated chains that were equally common. CMV serostatus was the only immune exposure information available for the cohort. According to a later analysis, parvovirus B19, influenza, CMV and Epstein-Barr virus appeared linked to several top co-occurrence clusters. The earlier analysis of some 560 of the donors excluded about 16 rarely observed V segments, including chromosome 9 orphons, because counts were too low. The study gave a list of 150 to 200 TCR beta chains associated with cytomegalovirus. In both the original and validation cohorts, the classifier was reported to diagnose cytomegalovirus status with high specificity and sensitivity. A further reported finding was that TCR beta sequences accurately predicted the HLA-A and HLA-B alleles for most subjects in the first cohort. A later genetic analysis reported fewer N-insertions in productive TCRs among donors in an Asian-associated ancestry cluster than the approximately 670-donor mean. Correlated functional status among segregating V segments might reflect linkage disequilibrium, but an unknown experimental factor could not be ruled out. In an earlier analysis of about 600 of the donors, most TCR beta V segments appeared in productive rearrangements about 90% or about 30% of the time, broadly matching IMGT annotations. Roughly uniform sequencing depth across donors was assumed in presence/absence analyses, although this assumption may not hold. It was suggested by the authors that the approach could potentially be generalized to other disease states and immunological phenotypes. A cluster of highly shared sequence variants was judged likely to represent a technical artifact of the sequencing pipeline. Some IMGT-functional V segments, including TRBV6-2 and TRBV6-3, could not be distinguished by the 87-base-pair reads and were therefore excluded. In a later analysis, most CMV-associated TCR beta chains were found to appear HLA-restricted, with HLA associations seemingly driven largely by CMV exposure. Most TCR sequences were seen in very few donors, while some public TCRs were found in many individuals. Because HLA typing was missing for some donors at each locus, association tests included only the typed subset. When HLA alleles, especially DR and DQ, strongly co-occurred, attributing TCR associations to individual alleles was difficult. This cohort had only TCR beta chains sequenced, and the lack of alpha or paired-chain data limited which features could be detected. Three of the identified cytomegalovirus-associated TCR beta chains were confirmed in vitro to be specific for cytomegalovirus antigens. A later analysis associated about 16,000 TCR beta sequences with specific HLA alleles at a false discovery rate of 0.05. A later genetic analysis associated a missense DCLRE1C variant with V-gene and J-gene trimming of TCR beta chains, and an independent cohort replicated the association. A later analysis found that TCR association rates varied across HLA loci, with DRB1 alleles showing the most associated TCRs and HLA-C alleles the fewest.

The cohort consisted of more than 650 healthy bone marrow donors. Cohort members were all nominally healthy when sampled, although unrecorded immune exposures were likely present. The donor tested CMV seropositive, placing the donor among the 289 seropositive members of the cohort. A peripheral blood sample was provided by each donor, and peripheral blood mononuclear cells were used for TCR beta sequencing. The Qiagen DNeasy Blood Extraction Kit was used to extract genomic DNA from the blood cell samples. Library method: the immunoSEQ multiplex PCR assay. For the multiplex PCR, a mixture combining 60 forward primers for TCR Vbeta segments and 13 reverse primers for TCR Jbeta segments was used. The CDR3 region of rearranged TCR beta genes was amplified from genomic DNA by a multiplex PCR assay. The Illumina HiSeq System was used to sequence the amplified TCR beta libraries as 87-base-pair reads. On the study's bioinformatics: A later analysis tallied around 82 million unique TCR beta chains across the roughly 610 repertoires, and approximately 9.9 million of those chains were shared by two or more donors. Raw reads were error-corrected and collapsed into unique sequences by a nearest-neighbor algorithm in which closely related sequences were merged to remove PCR and sequencing errors. CDR3 sequences were aligned to IMGT reference sequences to assign V, D and J gene segments. For a sequence to be retained, a match of at least six nucleotides to both a V gene segment and a J gene segment was required. A rearrangement was called productive if the CDR3 had no stop codons and remained in frame with V and J, and every other rearrangement was called non-productive. Following IMGT convention, CDR3 was defined as the stretch from the second conserved V-encoded cysteine to the conserved J-encoded phenylalanine. The earlier analysis of some 600 of the donors excluded sequences that lacked an unambiguous match to a single V gene segment. An earlier analysis of around 600 of the donors classified V segments as functional when productive rearrangements were above 56.7% and as segregating when the standard deviation between donors was above 5%. A statistical classification framework was built to diagnose cytomegalovirus status from the catalog of TCR beta chain sequences. V and J gene assignment, in a later analysis, came from comparing TCR nucleotide sequences with IMGT/GENE-DB human TR gene sequences. The TCRdist pipeline was used in a later analysis to assign CDR3 sequences and most-parsimonious VDJ recombination scenarios. In a later analysis, each TCR beta chain was defined by its CDR3 amino acid sequence together with its V-gene family, and reads lacking a unique V-gene family were excluded. A later analysis removed 500 to 650 highly shared, low-generation-probability nucleotide sequences to deal with suspected cross-contamination and a sequencing artifact. For each public chain, a later analysis derived a clonal expansion index from normalized ranks of inferred template counts within each repertoire. In a later analysis, generation probabilities were computed with a VDJ recombination model fitted to out-of-frame rearrangements, and the resulting probabilities were checked against IGoR. In a later analysis, TCR-TCR, TCR-HLA and TCR-CMV co-occurrence was scored with hypergeometric tests, and a repertoire-size bias correction was applied to TCR pairs. A later analysis estimated false discovery rates by permuting HLA or CMV assignments 20 times. A later analysis grouped co-occurring TCRs with DBSCAN, adding TCRdist sequence similarity when clustering within HLA-allele-positive subsets. Repertoires with fewer than 30,000 or more than 120,000 public chains, plus five repertoires with anomalous nucleotide sharing, were excluded from co-occurrence clustering. TCRdb retrieved this table from immuneACCESS and kept in-frame rearrangements only. Not all clones are present; in checked studies, unresolved V genes account for under half, and no reason is known for the remainder. D and trimming were read from the DNA, whereas the V and J calls and clone size are those reported in that table. This sample has 150,000 or so clones in its table, and 77% of those were observed once. The ten most abundant clones make up under 2.5% of the sample.

This clonotype was obtained from a man aged 50-60 years in good health and CMV-seropositive. The chain employs TRBV5-1 and TRBJ2-5; D gene: possibly TRBD2, on 6 matching bases. What was sequenced was PBMCs. The CDR3 protein is CASSFSGNQETQYF. The DNA reads as follows: TGCGCCAGCAGCTTTAGCGGCAACCAAGAGACCCAGTACTTC.